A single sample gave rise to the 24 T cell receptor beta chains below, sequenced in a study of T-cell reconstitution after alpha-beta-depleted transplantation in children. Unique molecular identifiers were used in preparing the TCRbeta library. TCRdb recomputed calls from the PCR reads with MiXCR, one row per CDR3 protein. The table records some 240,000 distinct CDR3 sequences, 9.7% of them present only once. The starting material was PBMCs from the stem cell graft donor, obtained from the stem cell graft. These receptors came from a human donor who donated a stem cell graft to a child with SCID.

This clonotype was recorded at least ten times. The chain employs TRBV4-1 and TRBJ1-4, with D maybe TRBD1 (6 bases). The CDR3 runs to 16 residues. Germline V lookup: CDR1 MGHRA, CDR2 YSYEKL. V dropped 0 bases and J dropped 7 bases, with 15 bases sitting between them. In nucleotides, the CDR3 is TGCGCCAGCAGCCAAGAGGCGGCAGGGGTTGGTGAAAAACTGTTTTTT. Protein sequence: CASSQEAAGVGEKLFF.

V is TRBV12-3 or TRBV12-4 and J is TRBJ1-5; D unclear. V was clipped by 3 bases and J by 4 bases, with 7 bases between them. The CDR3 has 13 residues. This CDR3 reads CASSFRVNQPQHF. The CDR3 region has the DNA TGTGCCAGCAGTTTTAGGGTAAATCAGCCCCAGCATTTT.

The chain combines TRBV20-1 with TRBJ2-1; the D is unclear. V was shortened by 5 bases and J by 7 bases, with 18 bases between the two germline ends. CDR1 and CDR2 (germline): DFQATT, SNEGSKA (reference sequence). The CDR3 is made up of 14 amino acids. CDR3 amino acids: CSAYLGTEINEQFF. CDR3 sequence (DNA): TGCAGTGCTTACCTGGGAACAGAGATTAATGAGCAGTTCTTC.

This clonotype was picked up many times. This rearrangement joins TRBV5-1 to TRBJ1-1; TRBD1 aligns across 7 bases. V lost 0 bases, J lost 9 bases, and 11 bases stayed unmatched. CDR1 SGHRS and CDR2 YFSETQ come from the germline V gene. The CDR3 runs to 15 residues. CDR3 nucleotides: TGCGCCAGCAGCTTGGGGACAGGAGGTGTGCGGAAAGCTTTCTTT. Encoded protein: CASSLGTGGVRKAFF.

CDR3 DNA: TGTGCCAGCTCACCCCCAGCGGACAGTTACGAGCAGTACTTC. Translating gives CASSPPADSYEQYF. This chain joins TRBV18 and TRBJ2-7; D may be TRBD1 (6 bases). This CDR3 contains 14 residues. V was cut by 3 bases and J by 4 bases, with 13 bases left in between. Germline CDR1 is KGHSH and CDR2 is LQKENI.

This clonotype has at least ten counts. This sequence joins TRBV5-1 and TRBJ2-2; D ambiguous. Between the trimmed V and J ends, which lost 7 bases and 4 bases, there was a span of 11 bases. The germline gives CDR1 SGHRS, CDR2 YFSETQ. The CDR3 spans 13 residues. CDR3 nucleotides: TGCGCCAGCCTCGGGTCGGTCACCGGGGAGCTGTTTTTT. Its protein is CASLGSVTGELFF.

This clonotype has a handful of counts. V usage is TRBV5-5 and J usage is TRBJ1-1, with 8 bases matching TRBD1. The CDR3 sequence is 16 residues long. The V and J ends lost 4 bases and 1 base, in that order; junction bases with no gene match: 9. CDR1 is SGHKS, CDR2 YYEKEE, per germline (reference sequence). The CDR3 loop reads CASSPHPQGGNTEAFF. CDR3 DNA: TGTGCCAGCAGCCCCCACCCACAGGGGGGGAACACTGAAGCTTTCTTT. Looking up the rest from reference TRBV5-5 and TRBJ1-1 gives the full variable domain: DAGVTQSPTHLIKTRGQQVTLRCSPISGHKSVSWYQQVLGQGPQFIFQYYEKEERGRGNFPDRFSARQFPNYSSELNVNALLLGDSALYLCASSPHPQGGNTEAFFGQGTRLTVV.

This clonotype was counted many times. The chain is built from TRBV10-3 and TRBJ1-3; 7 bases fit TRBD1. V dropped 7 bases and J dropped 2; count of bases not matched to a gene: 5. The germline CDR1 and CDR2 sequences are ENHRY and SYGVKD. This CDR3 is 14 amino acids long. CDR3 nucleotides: TGTGCCATCAAACAAAGGGGGCCTGGAAACACCATATATTTT. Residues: CAIKQRGPGNTIYF.

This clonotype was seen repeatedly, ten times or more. The chain's CDR3 is CASSSGSQSNEKLFF. In nucleotides, the CDR3 is TGCGCCAGCAGTTCTGGATCACAGTCTAATGAAAAACTGTTTTTT. The rearrangement joins TRBV5-1 to TRBJ1-4; D remains ambiguous. V lost 5 bases, J lost 3 bases, and 14 bases lay in between. The CDR3 spans 15 residues. CDR1 and CDR2 from the germline V gene are SGHRS and YFSETQ.

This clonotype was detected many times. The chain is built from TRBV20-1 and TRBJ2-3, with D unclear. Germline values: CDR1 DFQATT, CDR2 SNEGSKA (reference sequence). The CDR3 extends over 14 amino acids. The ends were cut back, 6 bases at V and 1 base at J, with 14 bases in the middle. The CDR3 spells CSASTDRGTDTQYF. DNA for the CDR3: TGCAGTGCCAGTACTGACCGAGGCACAGATACGCAGTATTTT.

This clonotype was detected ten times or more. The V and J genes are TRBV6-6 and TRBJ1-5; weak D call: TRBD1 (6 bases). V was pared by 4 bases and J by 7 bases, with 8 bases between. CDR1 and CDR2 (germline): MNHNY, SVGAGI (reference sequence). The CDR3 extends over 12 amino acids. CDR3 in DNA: TGTGCCAGCAGTTCCAGGGGACAGCCCCAGCATTTT. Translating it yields CASSSRGQPQHF.

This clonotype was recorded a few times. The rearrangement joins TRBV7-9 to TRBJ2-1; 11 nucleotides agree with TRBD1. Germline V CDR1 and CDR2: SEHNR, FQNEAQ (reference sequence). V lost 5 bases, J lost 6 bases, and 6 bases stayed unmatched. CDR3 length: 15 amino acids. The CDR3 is CASSTGTGGINEQFF. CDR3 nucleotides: TGTGCCAGCAGCACCGGGACAGGGGGGATCAATGAGCAGTTCTTC.

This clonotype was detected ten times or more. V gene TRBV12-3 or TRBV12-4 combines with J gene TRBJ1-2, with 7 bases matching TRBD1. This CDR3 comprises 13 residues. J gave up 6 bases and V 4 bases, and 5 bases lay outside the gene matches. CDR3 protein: CASSSSGGNGYTF. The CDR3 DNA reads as TGTGCCAGCAGTTCCTCAGGGGGGAATGGCTACACCTTC.

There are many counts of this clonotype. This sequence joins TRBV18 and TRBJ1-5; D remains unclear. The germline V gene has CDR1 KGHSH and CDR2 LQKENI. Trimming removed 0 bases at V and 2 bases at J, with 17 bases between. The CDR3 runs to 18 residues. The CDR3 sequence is CASSPPGSSEVRNQPQHF. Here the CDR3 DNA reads TGTGCCAGCTCACCACCTGGTAGTTCGGAAGTTCGCAATCAGCCCCAGCATTTT.

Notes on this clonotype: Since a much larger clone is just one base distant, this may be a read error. The chain's CDR3 is CASKSRTGGYGDTQYF. The CDR3 DNA reads TGCGCCAGCAAATCCAGGACAGGGGGCTACGGAGATACGCAGTATTTT. The chain joins TRBV5-1 to TRBJ2-3, with 11 bases fitting TRBD1. V trimming: 6 bases; J trimming: 5 bases; junction bases outside the gene matches: 11. The CDR3 runs 16 residues. CDR1 and CDR2 from the germline V gene are SGHRS and YFSETQ. Looking up the rest from reference TRBV5-1 and TRBJ2-3 gives the full variable domain: KAGVTQTPRYLIKTRGQQVTLSCSPISGHRSVSWYQQTPGQGLQFLFEYFSETQRNKGNFPGRFSGRQFSNSRSEMNVSTLELGDSALYLCASKSRTGGYGDTQYFGPGTRLTVL.

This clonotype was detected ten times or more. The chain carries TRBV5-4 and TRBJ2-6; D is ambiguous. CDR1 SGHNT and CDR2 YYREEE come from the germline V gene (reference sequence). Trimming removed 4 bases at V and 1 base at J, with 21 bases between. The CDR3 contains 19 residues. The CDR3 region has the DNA TGTGCCAGCAGCGTGGGCCGGAACTTTGGGGTTTCTGGGGCCAACGTCCTGACTTTC. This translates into CASSVGRNFGVSGANVLTF.

CDR3 sequence: CASSFGGYTDTQYF. The CDR3 DNA follows: TGTGCCAGCAGCTTCGGAGGATACACAGATACGCAGTATTTT. This chain uses TRBV7-9 with TRBJ2-3; a possible D gene is TRBD2 (5 bases). Trimming removed 3 bases from V and 2 bases from J, with 9 bases in between. The germline V gene encodes CDR1 SEHNR and CDR2 FQNEAQ (reference sequence). The CDR3 extends over 14 amino acids.

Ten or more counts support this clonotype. CDR3 in amino acids: CASSLSKGRFRDTQYF. Written as DNA, the CDR3 is TGTGCCAGCAGTTTATCGAAGGGGCGGTTCAGGGATACGCAGTATTTT. This chain connects TRBV27 to TRBJ2-3; D might be TRBD1 (5 bases). V was clipped by 0 bases and J by 6 bases, with 16 bases between them. From germline, CDR1 is MNHEY and CDR2 SMNVEV (reference sequence). CDR3 size: 16 residues.

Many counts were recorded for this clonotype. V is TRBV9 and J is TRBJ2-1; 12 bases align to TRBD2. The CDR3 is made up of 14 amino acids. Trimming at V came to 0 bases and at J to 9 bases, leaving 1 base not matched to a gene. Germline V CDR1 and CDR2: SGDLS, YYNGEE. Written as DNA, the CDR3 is TGTGCCAGCAGCGTAGCGGGACTAGCGGGTGAGCAGTTCTTC. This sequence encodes CASSVAGLAGEQFF.

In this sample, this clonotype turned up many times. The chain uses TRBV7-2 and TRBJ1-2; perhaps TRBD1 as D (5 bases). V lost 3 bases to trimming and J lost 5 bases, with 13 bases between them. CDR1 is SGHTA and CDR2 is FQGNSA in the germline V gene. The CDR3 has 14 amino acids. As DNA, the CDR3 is TGTGCCAGCAGCTTTTTGGGGGACGTTTATGGCTACACCTTC. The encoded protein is CASSFLGDVYGYTF.

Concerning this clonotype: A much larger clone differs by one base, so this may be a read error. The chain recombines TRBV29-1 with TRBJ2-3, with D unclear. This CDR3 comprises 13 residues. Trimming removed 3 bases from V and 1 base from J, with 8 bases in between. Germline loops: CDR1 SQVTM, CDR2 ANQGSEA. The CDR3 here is CSVDRTGTDTQYF. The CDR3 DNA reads TGCAGCGTTGACAGAACTGGCACAGATACGCAGTATTTT.

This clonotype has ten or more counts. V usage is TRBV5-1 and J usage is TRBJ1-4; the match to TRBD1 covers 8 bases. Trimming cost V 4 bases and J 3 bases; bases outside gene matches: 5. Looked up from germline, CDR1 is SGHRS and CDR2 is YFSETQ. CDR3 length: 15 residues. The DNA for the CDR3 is TGCGCCAGCAGCCCCGGGACAGGAGCTAATGAAAAACTGTTTTTT. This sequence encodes CASSPGTGANEKLFF.

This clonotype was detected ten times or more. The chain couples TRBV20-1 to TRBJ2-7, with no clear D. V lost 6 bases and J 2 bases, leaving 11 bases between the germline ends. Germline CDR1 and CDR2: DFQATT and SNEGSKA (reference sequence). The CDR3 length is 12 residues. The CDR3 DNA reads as TGCAGTGCGGGCGGAGAAACCTACGAGCAGTACTTC. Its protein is CSAGGETYEQYF.

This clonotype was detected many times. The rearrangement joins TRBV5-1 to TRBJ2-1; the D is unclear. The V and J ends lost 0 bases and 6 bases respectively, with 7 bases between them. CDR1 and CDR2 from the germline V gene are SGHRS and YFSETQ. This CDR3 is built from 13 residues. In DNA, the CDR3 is TGCGCCAGCAGCTTGGGGGTCGGCAATGAGCAGTTCTTC. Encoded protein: CASSLGVGNEQFF.